This is a list of T cell receptor beta chains from one sample in a study of blood T cell repertoires in COVID-19. Some clones are missing from TCRdb's copy, which holds only in-frame ones; the method was immunoSEQ multiplex PCR. In the table there are more than 90,000 clones, 82% of which are singletons. Sequences were obtained from peripheral blood. The receptors shown here come from a man older than 75 with acute or convalescent COVID-19. Each CDR3 is given with its conserved first and last residue.

J gene,V gene,CDR3 protein
TRBJ1-2,TRBV18,CASSPSGQASYGYTF
TRBJ1-1,TRBV28,CASSSGGGDDTEAFF
TRBJ1-6,TRBV30,CAWSPQAGGSPLHF
TRBJ2-7,TRBV19,CASRPTSGRDEQYF
TRBJ1-1,TRBV5-1,CASSLGTGVMNTEAFF
TRBJ1-5,TRBV19,CASRDTANQPQHF
TRBJ1-3,TRBV28,CASRYGERSRNTIYF
TRBJ1-3,TRBV19,CASSPDRSNTIYF
TRBJ2-7,TRBV14,CASSQGTGFYEQYF
TRBJ2-7,TRBV6-5,CASSYGDRGNEQYF
TRBJ2-1,TRBV19,CASISLARNEQFF
TRBJ2-1,TRBV13,CASSSRDEQFF
TRBJ1-2,TRBV30,CAWTSGVGYTF
TRBJ1-1,TRBV5-6,CASSEQGLGTTEAFF
TRBJ1-4,TRBV5-1,CASSVRGIEKLFF
TRBJ1-2,TRBV5-6,CASRGPTHNYGYTF
TRBJ1-3,TRBV30,CAWSLRTGSGNTIYF
TRBJ2-7,TRBV6-2/TRBV6-3,CASSLAGYYEQYF
TRBJ2-7,TRBV7-9,CAGQGGAYEQYF
TRBJ1-2,TRBV7-2,CASSLAQNYGYTF
TRBJ1-1,TRBV29-1,CSVGQGATEAFF
TRBJ1-2,TRBV7-6,CASSLSQGAGGYTF
TRBJ1-2,TRBV5-1,CASSVGQGAIGYTF
TRBJ2-7,TRBV2,CASSRSSYEQYF
TRBJ1-2,TRBV3-1/TRBV3-2,CASSLRGRQNYGYTF
TRBJ1-5,TRBV21-1,CASSPDRVRNQPQHF
TRBJ1-5,TRBV28,CASSPRTGIDSNQPQHF
TRBJ2-2,TRBV6-2/TRBV6-3,CASSPTEKTGELFF
TRBJ2-3,TRBV19,CASSKGTGVADTQYF
TRBJ1-5,TRBV2,CASSALEYSNQPQHF
TRBJ2-5,TRBV11-2,CASSPGTGVGETQYF
TRBJ1-1,TRBV27,CASSPRQGSQAFF